Listed below are T cell receptor beta chains from one sample, sequenced in a study of blood T cell repertoires in COVID-19. Produced via immunoSEQ multiplex PCR; TCRdb's table is partial and in-frame only. The sample contains 280,000 or so clones, approximately 85% of which appear only once. What was sequenced was PBMCs or T cells enriched from blood (not recorded which). These receptors were collected from a man younger than 45 who had recovered from COVID-19. Each CDR3 is given with its conserved first and last residue. Each record gives: D gene, J gene, V gene, clone size, CDR3 DNA, CDR3 protein. A D gene is named only where the DNA matches it firmly. Rows may omit the clone size; those that give it use once, few, many or a size class.

.	TRBJ1-2	TRBV19	.	TGTGCCAGTAGTGTTAACACAGCGGCGATCTATGGCTACACCTTC	CASSVNTAAIYGYTF
TRBD2	TRBJ2-5	TRBV11-2	.	TGTGCCAGCAGCGTCGGGACTAGCTCCCAAGAGACCCAGTACTTC	CASSVGTSSQETQYF
.	TRBJ1-2	TRBV7-8	once	TGTGCCAGCAGCTCTAGGGTGGAGGGAAGGAATGGCTACACCTTC	CASSSRVEGRNGYTF
.	TRBJ2-7	TRBV4-1	.	TGCGCCAGCAGCGTAGGGTTCGGGAGCGAGCAGTACTTC	CASSVGFGSEQYF
TRBD2	TRBJ2-5	TRBV7-8	once	TGTGCCAGCTTGAGGGCGGGGGGGCTTTGGTCCCAAGAGACCCAGTACTTC	CASLRAGGLWSQETQYF
.	TRBJ1-6	TRBV6-5	.	TGTGCCAGCAGCCAGGGTGGCTCACCCCTCCACTTT	CASSQGGSPLHF
TRBD1	TRBJ2-3	TRBV5-1	once	TGCGCCAGCAGCCCGGGGACAGCCTCTCGGGGAGATACGCAGTATTTT	CASSPGTASRGDTQYF
.	TRBJ1-1	TRBV5-1	.	TGCGCCAGCTCTCTGGGCGGGGGGGACACTGAAGCTTTCTTT	CASSLGGGDTEAFF
TRBD1	TRBJ1-6	TRBV5-1	.	TGCGCCAGCAGCTTGGGACAGGGTGGGGGTTCACCCCTCCACTTT	CASSLGQGGGSPLHF
.	TRBJ1-5	TRBV4-3	.	TGCGCCAGCAGCCAAGATAGCGGGGTAGGTCAGCCCCAGCATTTT	CASSQDSGVGQPQHF
TRBD2	TRBJ2-2	TRBV6-2/TRBV6-3	.	TGTGCCAGCAGTTACCGGAGCGGGGGGCTTTCCGGGGAGCTGTTTTTT	CASSYRSGGLSGELFF
.	TRBJ1-1	TRBV5-6	.	TGTGCCAGCAGCGCAGCAGGGACTGAAGCTTTCTTT	CASSAAGTEAFF
.	TRBJ2-1	TRBV24-1	.	TGTGCCACCTATCTCGAGGAAGAGCAGTTCTTC	CATYLEEEQFF
.	TRBJ1-1	TRBV19	.	TGTGCCAGTAGTATATGGCCCAGCAGGGGATCGAGCACTGAAGCTTTCTTT	CASSIWPSRGSSTEAFF
.	TRBJ2-5	TRBV25-1	.	TGTGCCAGCAGTGAATCGACGGGGGGCTGGGAGACCCAGTACTTC	CASSESTGGWETQYF
.	TRBJ2-1	TRBV11-3	.	TGTGCCAGCAGCTCCTGGAGTGATGAGCAGTTCTTC	CASSSWSDEQFF
.	TRBJ2-7	TRBV4-2	.	TGTGCCAGCAGCCAAGATCGAGCCAACGAGCAGTACTTC	CASSQDRANEQYF
TRBD2	TRBJ2-3	TRBV9	once	TGTGCCAGCAGCGCGACTAGCGGGGGGGCCTTGGATACGCAGTATTTT	CASSATSGGALDTQYF
.	TRBJ2-5	TRBV4-1	.	TGCGCCAGCAGCCAAGACAGGGGGCGGGGGGAGACCCAGTACTTC	CASSQDRGRGETQYF
TRBD1	TRBJ1-1	TRBV5-6	.	TGTGCCAGCAGGTACAGGGGCCTCACTGAAGCTTTCTTT	CASRYRGLTEAFF